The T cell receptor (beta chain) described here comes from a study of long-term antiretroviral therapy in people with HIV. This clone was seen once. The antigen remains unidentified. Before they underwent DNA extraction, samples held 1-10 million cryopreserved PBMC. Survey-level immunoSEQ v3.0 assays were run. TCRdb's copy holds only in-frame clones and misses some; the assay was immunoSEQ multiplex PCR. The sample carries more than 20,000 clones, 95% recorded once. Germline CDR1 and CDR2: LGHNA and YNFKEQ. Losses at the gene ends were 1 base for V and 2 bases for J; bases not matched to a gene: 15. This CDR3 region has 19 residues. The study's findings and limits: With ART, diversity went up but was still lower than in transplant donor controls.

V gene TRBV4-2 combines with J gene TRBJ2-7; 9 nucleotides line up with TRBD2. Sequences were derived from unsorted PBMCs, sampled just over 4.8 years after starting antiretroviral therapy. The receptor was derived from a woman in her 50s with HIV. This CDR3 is CASSQGSPSGKRGPYEQYF. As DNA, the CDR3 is TGTGCCAGCAGCCAAGGGTCCCCTAGCGGGAAGCGTGGCCCCTACGAGCAGTACTTC.